The entry below describes one T cell receptor (beta chain). Its antigen is still unknown. This record comes from a study of T cells in Graves' hyperthyroidism and ophthalmopathy. Trimming shortened V by 4 bases and J by 3 bases, and 14 bases separated the two germline ends. The germline gives CDR1 KGHDR, CDR2 SFDVKD. CDR3 size: 15 residues. Findings and caveats of the study: Blood shared most expanded thyroid clonotypes above 0.001.

Amplification yielded TCR beta CDR3 regions, with RNA transcripts as the source. Initially, a first-round RT-PCR of the TCR CDR3 employed the HTBI primer set. TCRdb passed the multiplex PCR reads through MiXCR, listing each CDR3 protein once. This table holds hundreds of thousands of distinct CDR3 sequences, under 15% found once. Sequenced: blood. The sequence was obtained from a middle-aged woman with Graves' ophthalmopathy. The V gene is TRBV24-1, the J gene TRBJ2-5; D may be TRBD1 (6 bases). CDR3 sequence (DNA): TGTGCCACCAGTGACACTGGACAGAATAAAGAGACCCAGTACTTC. This codes for CATSDTGQNKETQYF.